Listed below are T cell receptor beta chains from one sample, sequenced in a study of control samples from healthy donors and cancer patients. Profiled with immunoSEQ multiplex PCR; TCRdb holds only in-frame clones, not every one. The sample yields 60,000 to 100,000 clones, about 91% seen once. Sample: blood. Every receptor here comes from a man aged 50-59 years in good health. CDR3s include the opening cysteine and the closing phenylalanine or tryptophan. A D gene is named only where the DNA matches it firmly. Where a row states a size, it is once, few, many or the class of an expanded clone; other rows omit it.

>TRBV10-2|14|once|TRBD1|TRBJ1-1
TGCGCCAGCAGTGATTTGACAGGGAGCACTGAAGCTTTCTTT
CASSDLTGSTEAFF
>TRBV19|14|-|-|TRBJ2-7
TGTGCCAGTAGTTTGGGTACGTACGGGAACGAGCAGTACTTC
CASSLGTYGNEQYF
>TRBV29-1|12|-|-|TRBJ1-2
TGCAGCGCAAGGGACCGAAACTATGGCTACACCTTC
CSARDRNYGYTF
>TRBV29-1|15|-|TRBD1|TRBJ1-2
TGCAGCGTTGATTTGGCAGGGGGCGGGCGCTATGGCTACACCTTC
CSVDLAGGGRYGYTF
>TRBV30|11|-|-|TRBJ1-1
TGTGCCTGGACCGAAGTCACTGAAGCTTTCTTT
CAWTEVTEAFF
>TRBV5-1|14|-|-|TRBJ1-1
TGCGCCAGCAGCTTCAGGGGCATGAACACTGAAGCTTTCTTT
CASSFRGMNTEAFF
>TRBV7-2|13|-|-|TRBJ2-5
TGTGCCAGCCGACAGGTTGGGGTTGAGACCCAGTACTTC
CASRQVGVETQYF
>TRBV11-2|14|-|TRBD1|TRBJ2-2
TGTGCCAGCAGCGCCGGGACAGGGACCGGGGAGCTGTTTTTT
CASSAGTGTGELFF
>TRBV9|16|-|-|TRBJ2-2
TGTGCCAGCAGCGTGGGACACTCACCCAACACCGGGGAGCTGTTTTTT
CASSVGHSPNTGELFF
>TRBV5-1|12|few|-|TRBJ1-6
TGCGCCAGCAGCGAGAATAATTCACCCCTCCACTTT
CASSENNSPLHF
>TRBV3-1/TRBV3-2|13|-|-|TRBJ1-1
TGTGCCAGCAGCCGATTGGTGGAACTTGAAGCTTTCTTT
CASSRLVELEAFF
>TRBV21-1|14|few|-|TRBJ1-4
TGTGCCAGCAGCAAAGGAGGGGGCGATGAAAAACTGTTTTTT
CASSKGGGDEKLFF
>TRBV7-2|14|-|-|TRBJ2-7
TGTGCCAGCAGCTTAGCGGGCTCCTCCTACGAGCAGTACTTC
CASSLAGSSYEQYF
>TRBV12-3/TRBV12-4|13|-|-|TRBJ1-2
TGTGCCAGCAGTTTAGGGGGCGCGTCCGGCTACACCTTC
CASSLGGASGYTF
>TRBV10-3|11|-|-|TRBJ1-2
TGTGCCATCAGCGCTGTCGGGGGCTACACCTTC
CAISAVGGYTF
>TRBV6-5|14|-|-|TRBJ1-1
TGTGCCAGCAGTTACAAGGGGATGTGGACTGAAGCTTTCTTT
CASSYKGMWTEAFF